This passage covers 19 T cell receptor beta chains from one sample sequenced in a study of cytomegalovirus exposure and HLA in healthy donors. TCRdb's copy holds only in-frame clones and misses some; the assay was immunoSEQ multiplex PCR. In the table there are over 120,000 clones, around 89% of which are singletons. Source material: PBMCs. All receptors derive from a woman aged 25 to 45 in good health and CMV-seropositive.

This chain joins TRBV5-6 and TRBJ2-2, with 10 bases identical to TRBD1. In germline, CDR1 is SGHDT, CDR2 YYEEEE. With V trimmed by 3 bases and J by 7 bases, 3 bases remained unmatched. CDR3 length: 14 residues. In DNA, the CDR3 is TGTGCCAGCAGCTCCGGGACAGGGGTCGGGGAGCTGTTTTTT. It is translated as CASSSGTGVGELFF.

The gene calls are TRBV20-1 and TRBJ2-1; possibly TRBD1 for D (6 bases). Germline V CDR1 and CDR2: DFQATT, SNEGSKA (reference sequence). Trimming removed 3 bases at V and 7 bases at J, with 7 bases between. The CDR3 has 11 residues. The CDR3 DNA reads TGCAGTGCTAGTACAGGGAATGAGCAGTTCTTC. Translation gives CSASTGNEQFF.

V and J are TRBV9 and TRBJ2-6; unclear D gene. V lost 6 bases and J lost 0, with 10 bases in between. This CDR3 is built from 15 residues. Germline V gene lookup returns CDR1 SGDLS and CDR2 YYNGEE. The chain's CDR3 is CASNAGISGANVLTF. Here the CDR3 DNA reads TGTGCCAGCAACGCAGGCATCTCTGGGGCCAACGTCCTGACTTTC.

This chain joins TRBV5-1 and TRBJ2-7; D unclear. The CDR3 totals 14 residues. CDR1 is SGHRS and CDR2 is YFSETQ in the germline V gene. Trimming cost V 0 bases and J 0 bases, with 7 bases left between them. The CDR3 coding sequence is TGCGCCAGCAGCTTGGCCGAACTCTCCTACGAGCAGTACTTC. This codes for CASSLAELSYEQYF.

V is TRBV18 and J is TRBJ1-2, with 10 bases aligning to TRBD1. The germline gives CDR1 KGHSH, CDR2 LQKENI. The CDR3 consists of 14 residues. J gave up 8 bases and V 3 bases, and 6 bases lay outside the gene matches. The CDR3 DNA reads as TGTGCCAGCTCACCGGAGGGACAGGGGAGCGGCTACACCTTC. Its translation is CASSPEGQGSGYTF.

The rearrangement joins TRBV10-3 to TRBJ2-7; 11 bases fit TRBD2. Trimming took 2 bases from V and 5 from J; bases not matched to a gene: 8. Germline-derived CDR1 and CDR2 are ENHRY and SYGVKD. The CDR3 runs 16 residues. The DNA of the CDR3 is TGTGCCATCAGTGAGGTAGCGGGGGGGCCCAGGGACGAGCAGTACTTC. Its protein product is CAISEVAGGPRDEQYF.

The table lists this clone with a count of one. For the CDR3, the DNA is TGTGCCAGCAGTGACCCCGCAGGGGGCCGCGGGGAGCTGTTTTTT. Protein sequence: CASSDPAGGRGELFF. V is TRBV2 and J is TRBJ2-2, with TRBD1 matching 8 bases. Germline V gives CDR1 SNHLY, CDR2 FYNNEI. V lost 3 bases, J lost 7 bases, and 7 bases stayed unmatched. CDR3 length equals 15 residues.

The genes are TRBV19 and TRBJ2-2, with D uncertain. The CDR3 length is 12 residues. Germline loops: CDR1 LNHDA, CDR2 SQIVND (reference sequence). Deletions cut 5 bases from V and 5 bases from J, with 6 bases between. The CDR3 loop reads CASSGRTGELFF. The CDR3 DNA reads TGTGCCAGTAGTGGCCGAACCGGGGAGCTGTTTTTT.

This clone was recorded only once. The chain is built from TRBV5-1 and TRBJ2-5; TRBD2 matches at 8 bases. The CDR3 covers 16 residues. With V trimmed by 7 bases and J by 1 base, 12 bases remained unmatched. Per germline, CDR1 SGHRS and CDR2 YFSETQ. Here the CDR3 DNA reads TGCGCCAGCTACCGGGGGGTAGCGGGATTCCAAGAGACCCAGTACTTC. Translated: CASYRGVAGFQETQYF.

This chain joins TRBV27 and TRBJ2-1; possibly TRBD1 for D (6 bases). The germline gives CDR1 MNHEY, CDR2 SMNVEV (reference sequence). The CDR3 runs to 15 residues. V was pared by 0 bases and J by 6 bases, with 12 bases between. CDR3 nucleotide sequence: TGTGCCAGCAGTTTATCGGATACGGACAGCAATGAGCAGTTCTTC. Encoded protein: CASSLSDTDSNEQFF.

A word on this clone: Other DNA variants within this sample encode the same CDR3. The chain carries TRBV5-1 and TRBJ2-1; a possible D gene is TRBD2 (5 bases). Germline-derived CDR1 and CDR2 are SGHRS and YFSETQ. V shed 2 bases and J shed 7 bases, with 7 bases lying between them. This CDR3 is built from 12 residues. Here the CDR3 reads CASSFEGNEQFF. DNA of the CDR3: TGCGCCAGCAGCTTTGAGGGTAATGAGCAGTTCTTC.

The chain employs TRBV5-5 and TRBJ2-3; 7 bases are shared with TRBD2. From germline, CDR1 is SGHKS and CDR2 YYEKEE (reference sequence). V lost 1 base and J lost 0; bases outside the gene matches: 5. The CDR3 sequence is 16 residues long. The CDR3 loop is CASSLSLAVSTDTQYF. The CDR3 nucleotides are TGTGCCAGCAGCTTGTCCCTAGCGGTTAGCACAGATACGCAGTATTTT.

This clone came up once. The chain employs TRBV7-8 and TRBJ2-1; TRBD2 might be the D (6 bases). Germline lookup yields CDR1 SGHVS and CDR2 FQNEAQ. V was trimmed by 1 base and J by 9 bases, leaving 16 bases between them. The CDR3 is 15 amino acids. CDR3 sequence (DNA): TGTGCCAGCAGCTTAGGGGGACTGGGTTCGGGTGAGCAGTTCTTC. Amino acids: CASSLGGLGSGEQFF.

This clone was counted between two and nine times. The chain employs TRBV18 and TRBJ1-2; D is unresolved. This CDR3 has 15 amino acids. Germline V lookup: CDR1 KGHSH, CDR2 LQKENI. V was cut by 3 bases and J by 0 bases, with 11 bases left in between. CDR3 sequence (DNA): TGTGCCAGCTCACCCGCCAGCGAAGCTAACTATGGCTACACCTTC. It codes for CASSPASEANYGYTF.

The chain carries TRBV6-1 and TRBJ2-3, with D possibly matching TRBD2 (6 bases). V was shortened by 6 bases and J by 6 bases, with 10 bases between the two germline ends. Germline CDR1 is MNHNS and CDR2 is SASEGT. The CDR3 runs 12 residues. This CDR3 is CASRAREDTQYF. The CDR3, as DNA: TGTGCCAGCAGGGCCCGGGAGGATACGCAGTATTTT.

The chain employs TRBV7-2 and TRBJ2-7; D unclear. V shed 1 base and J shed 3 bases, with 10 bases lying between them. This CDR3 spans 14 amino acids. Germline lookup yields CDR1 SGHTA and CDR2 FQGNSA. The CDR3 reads CASSLVGPVYEQYF. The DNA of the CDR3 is TGTGCCAGCAGCTTAGTTGGGCCGGTCTACGAGCAGTACTTC.

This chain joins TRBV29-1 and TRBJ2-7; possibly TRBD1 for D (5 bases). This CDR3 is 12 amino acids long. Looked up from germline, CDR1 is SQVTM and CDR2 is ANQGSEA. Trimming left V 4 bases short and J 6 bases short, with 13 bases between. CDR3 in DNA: TGCAGCGTTGTTGGGGCAGAAGGCGAGCAGTACTTC. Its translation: CSVVGAEGEQYF.

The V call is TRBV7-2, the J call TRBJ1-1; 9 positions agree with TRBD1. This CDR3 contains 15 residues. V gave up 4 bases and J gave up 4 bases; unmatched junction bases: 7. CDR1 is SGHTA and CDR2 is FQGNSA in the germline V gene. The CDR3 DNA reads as TGTGCCAGCAGCTCCACAGGGGGCTCGGGCACTGAAGCTTTCTTT. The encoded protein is CASSSTGGSGTEAFF.

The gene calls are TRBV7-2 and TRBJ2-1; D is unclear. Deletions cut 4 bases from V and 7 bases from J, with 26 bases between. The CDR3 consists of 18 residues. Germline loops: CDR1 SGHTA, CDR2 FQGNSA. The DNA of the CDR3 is TGTGCCAGCAGCTCCCCCGCGACTTGGGTGGAAAAAGAGAATGAGCAGTTCTTC. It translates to CASSSPATWVEKENEQFF.